The next 26 T cell receptor beta chains were all read from a single sample in a study of shared clonotypes between healthy human individuals (dated by TCRdb to the early 2020s). Library method: the immunoSEQ multiplex PCR assay. Sourced from immuneACCESS, this table was stored by TCRdb with only in-frame sequences that have V and J called. A share of the clones is absent; for the studies checked, an unresolved V gene accounts for under half, and the remainder has no known explanation. The sample data list under 2,500,000 clones, and approximately 94% of these were observed just once. The ten largest clones capture 0.1% to 0.15% of the sample. The sequencing input was naive CD4+ T cells sorted from blood. The sample's cell subset or site label, decoded: CD45RA+ positively selected. Receptors originate from a man aged 18 to 35 in good health.

This clone was picked up one time. One junction end does not reproduce the germline sequence, and a read error may be involved. The chain has TRBV7-7 and TRBJ2-5; 7 positions match TRBD1. CDR1 SSHAT and CDR2 FNYEAQ come from the germline V gene (reference sequence). The CDR3 consists of 14 residues. CDR3 bases: TGTGCTAGCAGCCCGAGGACAGGCCAAGAGACCCAGTACTTC. This codes for CASSPRTGQETQYF.

In its sample, this clone was seen a few times. The gene calls are TRBV6-5 and TRBJ1-1; 7 bases are shared with TRBD1. CDR1 is MNHEY and CDR2 is SVGAGI in the germline V gene. Trimming took 6 bases from V and 1 from J; bases not matched to a gene: 5. The CDR3 has 14 residues. CDR3 amino acids: CASSVQGTNTEAFF. The CDR3 DNA sequence: TGTGCCAGCAGCGTACAGGGGACGAACACTGAAGCTTTCTTT.

V and J are TRBV9 and TRBJ2-1; 11 nucleotides align to TRBD2. Germline CDR1 is SGDLS and CDR2 is YYNGEE. The J segment lost 5 bases and the V segment lost 1 base, leaving 8 bases of the junction unmatched. The CDR3 consists of 17 residues. The CDR3 coding sequence is TGTGCCAGCAGCGTATTGGCTAGCGGGAGGAGCGACAATGAGCAGTTCTTC. Its protein is CASSVLASGRSDNEQFF.

The CDR3 loop is CASSPTGAQSGELFF. CDR3 DNA sequence: TGCGCCAGCAGCCCGACCGGGGCGCAAAGCGGGGAGCTGTTTTTT. The V call is TRBV4-1, the J call TRBJ2-2; either TRBD1 or TRBD2 may fit D (5 bases each). V lost 4 bases and J lost 7, with 16 bases in between. The CDR3 is made up of 15 amino acids. Germline V gene sequence: CDR1 MGHRA, CDR2 YSYEKL.

A single count supports this clone. This chain uses TRBV10-1 with TRBJ2-3; 11 nucleotides match TRBD2. This CDR3 has 17 amino acids. The germline CDR1 and CDR2 sequences are WNHNN and SYGVQD (reference sequence). V was clipped by 3 bases and J by 7 bases; unmatched bases: 12. CDR3 protein: CASSEGSASGGRNTQYF. The CDR3 coding sequence is TGCGCCAGCAGTGAAGGTTCGGCTAGCGGGGGGCGCAATACGCAGTATTTT.

The chain couples TRBV18 to TRBJ2-3, with D tentatively TRBD1 (5 bases). This CDR3 contains 14 residues. Germline CDR1 reads KGHSH; CDR2 reads LQKENI. V lost 6 bases to trimming and J lost 4 bases, with 14 bases between them. The CDR3 nucleotides are TGTGCCAGCTCGCCGACAGCTAGGGCAGATACGCAGTATTTT. Translating gives CASSPTARADTQYF.

With respect to this clone: Other DNA sequences in the sample encode the same CDR3. This chain connects TRBV30 to TRBJ1-5, with TRBD1 as a possible D gene (6 bases). This CDR3 contains 14 residues. Germline V CDR1 and CDR2: GTSNPN, SVGIG (reference sequence). The V gene lost 0 bases and the J gene lost 1 base, with 7 bases spanning the gap. The CDR3 spells CAWSVGQSNQPQHF. CDR3 coding DNA: TGTGCCTGGAGTGTAGGACAGAGCAATCAGCCCCAGCATTTT.

The chain is built from TRBV7-9 and TRBJ2-1, with TRBD1 identical over 7 bases. V lost 10 bases to trimming and J lost 1 base; unmatched junction nucleotides: 4. This CDR3 spans 13 amino acids. Germline V CDR1 and CDR2: SEHNR, FQNEAQ (reference sequence). CDR3 DNA: TGTGCCATACAGGGGAATTCCTACAATGAGCAGTTCTTC. Amino acids: CAIQGNSYNEQFF.

V usage is TRBV19 and J usage is TRBJ2-5; 10 bases align to TRBD1. The V gene end was trimmed by 3 bases and the J gene end by 7 bases; junction bases not matched to a gene: 2. The CDR3 extends over 13 amino acids. Germline V CDR1 and CDR2: LNHDA, SQIVND (reference sequence). The DNA for the CDR3 is TGTGCCAGTAGTATGGGGGACAGGGGGACCCAGTACTTC. This sequence encodes CASSMGDRGTQYF.

The chain combines TRBV2 with TRBJ2-2, with TRBD1 matching 8 bases. Unmatched junction bases numbered 6, after V lost 2 bases and J lost 4 bases. CDR1 is SNHLY, CDR2 FYNNEI, per germline. The CDR3 sequence is 16 residues long. Here the CDR3 DNA reads TGTGCCAGCAGTGAACAGGCAGGGGGCGGCACCGGGGAGCTGTTTTTT. This gives the protein CASSEQAGGGTGELFF.

This chain joins TRBV2 and TRBJ2-2; TRBD1 agrees at 10 bases. CDR3 size: 18 residues. The V segment lost 10 bases and the J segment 3 bases; nucleotides outside the gene matches: 17. Germline-derived CDR1 and CDR2 are SNHLY and FYNNEI. CDR3 nucleotides: TGTGCCATCCCTCCCCCGGGACAGGGGAGGATGGACACCGGGGAGCTGTTTTTT. This translates into CAIPPPGQGRMDTGELFF.

In nucleotides, the CDR3 is TGTGCCAGCAGCGCCTTTGCGGGACAGGGGGGTGGCTACACCTTC. Protein sequence: CASSAFAGQGGGYTF. The chain combines TRBV6-1 with TRBJ1-2, with TRBD1 matching 11 bases. The V gene end was trimmed by 6 bases and the J gene end by 7 bases; junction bases not matched to a gene: 10. This CDR3 contains 15 residues. Per germline, CDR1 MNHNS and CDR2 SASEGT.

V usage is TRBV6-1 and J usage is TRBJ1-1, with D possibly matching TRBD1 (5 bases). The V gene lost 3 bases and the J gene lost 0 bases, with 8 bases spanning the gap. In germline, CDR1 is MNHNS, CDR2 SASEGT. CDR3 length equals 14 residues. The CDR3 here is CASSDGALNTEAFF. DNA for the CDR3: TGTGCCAGCAGTGATGGGGCTCTGAACACTGAAGCTTTCTTT.

This chain links TRBV6-5 with TRBJ2-3, with D uncertain. Germline-derived CDR1 and CDR2 are MNHEY and SVGAGI. The V and J ends lost 5 bases and 4 bases respectively, with 16 bases between them. This CDR3 region has 15 residues. The CDR3: CASSHTGVPADTQYF. CDR3 nucleotides: TGTGCCAGCAGTCACACGGGCGTTCCCGCAGATACGCAGTATTTT.

J is TRBJ2-5 and V is TRBV6-6; D might be TRBD1 (6 bases). This CDR3 contains 14 residues. V was shortened by 7 bases and J by 5 bases, with 17 bases between the two germline ends. Germline CDR1 reads MNHNY; CDR2 reads SVGAGI (reference sequence). The CDR3 is CASKLTGPGETQYF. Here the CDR3 DNA reads TGTGCCAGCAAACTTACAGGGCCCGGGGAGACCCAGTACTTC.

The rearrangement joins TRBV5-6 to TRBJ2-5; no firm D call. This CDR3 is 13 amino acids long. V was trimmed by 0 bases and J by 4 bases, leaving 7 bases between them. Germline V CDR1 and CDR2: SGHDT, YYEEEE. Here the CDR3 DNA reads TGTGCCAGCAGCTTGGGCAGGTCAGAGACCCAGTACTTC. It translates to CASSLGRSETQYF.

The rearrangement uses TRBV5-1 and TRBJ1-2, with 9 bases lining up with TRBD1. The trim removed 0 bases at V and 2 bases at J, leaving 5 bases unmatched. The CDR3 is made up of 16 amino acids. Germline values: CDR1 SGHRS, CDR2 YFSETQ. The CDR3 here is CASSLDGTGTNYGYTF. As DNA, the CDR3 is TGCGCCAGCAGCTTGGATGGGACAGGGACCAACTATGGCTACACCTTC.

V and J are TRBV19 and TRBJ1-1; D is perhaps TRBD1 (5 bases). Deletions cut 7 bases from V and 10 bases from J, with 19 bases between. Per the germline V gene, CDR1 is LNHDA and CDR2 is SQIVND (reference sequence). This CDR3 is built from 13 residues. CDR3: CASISRGPGPAFF. The DNA for the CDR3 is TGTGCCAGTATCTCCCGGGGCCCCGGGCCAGCTTTCTTT.

The V gene is TRBV30, the J gene TRBJ1-1; D might be TRBD1 (6 bases). Trimming cost V 5 bases and J 3 bases, with 10 bases left between them. Germline assignment: CDR1 GTSNPN and CDR2 SVGIG (reference sequence). This CDR3 is 12 amino acids long. The CDR3 loop reads CAWGQFYTEAFF. The CDR3 region has the DNA TGTGCCTGGGGACAGTTTTACACTGAAGCTTTCTTT.

The V and J genes are TRBV19 and TRBJ1-4; 9 nucleotides line up with TRBD1. This CDR3 contains 15 residues. V shed 4 bases and J 7 bases; nucleotides not matched to a gene: 7. CDR1 and CDR2 from the germline V gene are LNHDA and SQIVND (reference sequence). The CDR3: CASSTRTGEGEKLFF. CDR3 DNA sequence: TGTGCCAGTAGTACCCGGACAGGGGAGGGTGAAAAACTGTTTTTT. Complete variable domain (other parts from reference TRBV19 and TRBJ1-4): DGGITQSPKYLFRKEGQNVTLSCEQNLNHDAMYWYRQDPGQGLRLIYYSQIVNDFQKGDIAEGYSVSREKKESFPLTVTSAQKNPTAFYLCASSTRTGEGEKLFFGSGTQLSVL.

As to this clone: Other DNA sequences of this sample code for an identical CDR3. The V and J genes are TRBV18 and TRBJ2-7, with D hard to call. The CDR3 runs 14 residues. Germline V gene data show CDR1 as KGHSH and CDR2 as LQKENI. The V gene lost 3 bases and the J gene lost 2 bases, with 11 bases spanning the gap. The CDR3 sequence is CASSPGRSTYEQYF. The DNA of the CDR3 is TGTGCCAGCTCACCCGGCCGCTCAACCTACGAGCAGTACTTC.

This chain connects TRBV29-1 to TRBJ1-2; 12 bases fit TRBD1. Germline assignment: CDR1 SQVTM and CDR2 ANQGSEA. The CDR3 loop spans 14 amino acids. The V segment lost 4 bases and the J segment 6 bases; nucleotides outside the gene matches: 6. CDR3 amino acids: CSVAGGQGADGYTF. CDR3 DNA: TGCAGCGTTGCAGGGGGACAGGGGGCCGATGGCTACACCTTC.

The CDR3 nucleotides are TGCAGCGTTGAATCGAAGAGTGGGAACACTGAAGCTTTCTTT. This codes for CSVESKSGNTEAFF. The V and J genes are TRBV29-1 and TRBJ1-1; D is ambiguous. The CDR3 covers 14 residues. CDR1 and CDR2 (germline): SQVTM, ANQGSEA. Deletions cut 2 bases from V and 1 base from J, with 11 bases between.

This chain connects TRBV29-1 to TRBJ2-7, with a possible D match to TRBD2 (5 bases). The CDR3 has 15 residues. Per the germline V gene, CDR1 is SQVTM and CDR2 is ANQGSEA. V lost 0 bases and J 2 bases, leaving 14 bases between the germline ends. The CDR3 loop reads CSVEDHRGSPYEQYF. CDR3 bases: TGCAGCGTTGAAGATCATCGGGGATCCCCCTACGAGCAGTACTTC.

The CDR3 DNA reads TGTGCCAGCTCACTGAGGACAGGGCTAAAGGGCTACACCTTC. Translating it yields CASSLRTGLKGYTF. The rearrangement links TRBV18 to TRBJ1-2; TRBD1 matches at 8 bases. Germline CDR1 and CDR2: KGHSH and LQKENI. Germline trimming cut 4 bases from V and 8 bases from J; bases unmatched to any gene: 9. The CDR3 extends over 14 amino acids.

This clone is a singleton in its sample. The gene calls are TRBV28 and TRBJ1-2; perhaps TRBD1 as D (5 bases). CDR3 length: 14 amino acids. The germline V and J ends were trimmed by 5 bases and 8 bases, with 18 bases remaining between them. CDR1 is MDHEN, CDR2 SYDVKM, per germline. CDR3 bases: TGTGCCAGCAGTCGTCCCCCGGGGGTAGCGGGCTACACCTTC. Its translation is CASSRPPGVAGYTF.